These 4 T cell receptor beta chains share one sample of origin, sequenced in a study of blood T cell repertoires in COVID-19. Libraries were prepared by immunoSEQ multiplex PCR; TCRdb keeps only in-frame clonotypes and omits some of them. Of about 120,000 clones listed, roughly 82% were seen once; the top ten hold about an eighth. Specimen: peripheral blood. The source is a human donor in a cohort sampled during active COVID-19.

The genes are TRBV6-6 and TRBJ1-5, with 7 bases aligning to TRBD1. CDR3 length: 13 residues. Germline assignment: CDR1 MNHNY and CDR2 SVGAGI (reference sequence). V shed 5 bases, J shed 6 bases, and the junction held 4 bases outside the gene matches. The CDR3 region is CASSDRQGQPQHF. CDR3 DNA: TGTGCCAGCAGTGATCGACAGGGTCAGCCCCAGCATTTT.

This chain uses TRBV3-1 (or the pseudogene TRBV3-2) with TRBJ2-5, with a weak D call TRBD2 (7 bases). The length of the CDR3 is 14 residues. Germline values: CDR1 LGHDT, CDR2 YNNKEL (reference sequence). The V end lost 8 bases, the J end lost 4 bases, and 17 bases lay between the germline ends. CDR3 coding DNA: TGTGCCAGCGCGCAAGGGGGGGGGCGAGAGACCCAGTACTTC. Translating gives CASAQGGGRETQYF.

The V and J genes are TRBV29-1 and TRBJ1-4, with 7 bases that match TRBD1. The V gene end was trimmed by 3 bases and the J gene end by 8 bases; junction bases not matched to a gene: 6. Germline values: CDR1 SQVTM, CDR2 ANQGSEA. This CDR3 comprises 13 residues. CDR3 amino acids: CSVEWDRQEKLFF. CDR3 DNA: TGCAGCGTTGAGTGGGACAGACAAGAAAAACTGTTTTTT.

The chain is built from TRBV5-6 and TRBJ2-7, with 7 bases aligning to TRBD2. V dropped 4 bases and J dropped 3; count of bases not matched to a gene: 10. The CDR3 consists of 15 residues. Germline V gene lookup returns CDR1 SGHDT and CDR2 YYEEEE. CDR3 sequence: CASSRERGVGYEQYF. CDR3 DNA: TGTGCCAGCAGCCGGGAGCGGGGCGTGGGCTACGAGCAGTACTTC.